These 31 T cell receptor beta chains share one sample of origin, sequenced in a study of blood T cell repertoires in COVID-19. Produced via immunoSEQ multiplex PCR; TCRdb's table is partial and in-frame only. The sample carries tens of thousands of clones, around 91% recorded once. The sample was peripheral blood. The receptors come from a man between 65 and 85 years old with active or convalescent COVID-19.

The CDR3 spells CASTNTGGKGANVLTF. The CDR3 DNA reads as TGTGCCAGCACCAACACGGGGGGCAAAGGGGCCAACGTCCTGACTTTC. V usage is TRBV11-2 and J usage is TRBJ2-6, with D possibly TRBD2 on 7 matching bases. V was clipped by 7 bases and J by 4 bases, with 17 bases between them. CDR1 is SGHAT and CDR2 is FQNNGV in the germline V gene. The CDR3 contains 16 residues. Full variable domain (remainder filled in from reference TRBV11-2 and TRBJ2-6): EAGVAQSPRYKIIEKRQSVAFWCNPISGHATLYWYQQILGQGPKLLIQFQNNGVVDDSQLPKDRFSAERLKGVDSTLKIQPAKLEDSAVYLCASTNTGGKGANVLTFGAGSRLTVL.

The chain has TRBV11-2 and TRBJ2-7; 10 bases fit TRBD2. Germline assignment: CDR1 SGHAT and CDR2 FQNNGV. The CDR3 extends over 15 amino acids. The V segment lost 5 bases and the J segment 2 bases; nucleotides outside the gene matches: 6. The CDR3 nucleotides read TGTGCCAGCAGCGCATATAGCGGGGGGCCCTACGAGCAGTACTTC. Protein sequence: CASSAYSGGPYEQYF.

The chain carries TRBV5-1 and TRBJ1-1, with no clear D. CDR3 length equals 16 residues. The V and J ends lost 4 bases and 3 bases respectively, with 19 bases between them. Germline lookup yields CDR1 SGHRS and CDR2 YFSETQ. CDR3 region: CASSPESGGSHTEAFF. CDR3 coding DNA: TGCGCCAGCAGCCCCGAAAGTGGAGGTTCCCACACTGAAGCTTTCTTT. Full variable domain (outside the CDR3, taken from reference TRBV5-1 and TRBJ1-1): KAGVTQTPRYLIKTRGQQVTLSCSPISGHRSVSWYQQTPGQGLQFLFEYFSETQRNKGNFPGRFSGRQFSNSRSEMNVSTLELGDSALYLCASSPESGGSHTEAFFGQGTRLTVV.

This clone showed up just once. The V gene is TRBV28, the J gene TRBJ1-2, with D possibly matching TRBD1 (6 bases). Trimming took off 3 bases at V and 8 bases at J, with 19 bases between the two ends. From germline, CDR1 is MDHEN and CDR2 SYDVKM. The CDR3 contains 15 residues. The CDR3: CASSLGGPRMRGYTF. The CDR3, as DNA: TGTGCCAGCAGTTTGGGGGGGCCCAGGATGAGGGGCTACACCTTC.

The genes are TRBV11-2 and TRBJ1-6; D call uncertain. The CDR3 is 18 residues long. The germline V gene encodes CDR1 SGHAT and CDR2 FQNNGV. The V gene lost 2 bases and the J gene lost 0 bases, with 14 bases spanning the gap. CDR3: CASSLSRMVASYNSPLHF. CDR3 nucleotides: TGTGCCAGCAGCTTATCCAGGATGGTGGCCTCCTATAATTCACCCCTCCACTTT.

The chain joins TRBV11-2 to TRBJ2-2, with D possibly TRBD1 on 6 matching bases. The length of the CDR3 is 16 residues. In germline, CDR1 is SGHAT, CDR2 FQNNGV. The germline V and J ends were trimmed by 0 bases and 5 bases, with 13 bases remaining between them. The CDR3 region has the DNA TGTGCCAGCAGCTTAGATCCCGACAGGCCGACCGGGGAGCTGTTTTTT. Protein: CASSLDPDRPTGELFF.

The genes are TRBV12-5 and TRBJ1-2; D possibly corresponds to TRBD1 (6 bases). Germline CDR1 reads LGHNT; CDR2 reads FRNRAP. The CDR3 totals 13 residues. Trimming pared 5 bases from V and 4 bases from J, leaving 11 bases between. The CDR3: CASGEMDSYGYTF. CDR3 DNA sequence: TGTGCTAGTGGTGAAATGGACAGCTATGGCTACACCTTC.

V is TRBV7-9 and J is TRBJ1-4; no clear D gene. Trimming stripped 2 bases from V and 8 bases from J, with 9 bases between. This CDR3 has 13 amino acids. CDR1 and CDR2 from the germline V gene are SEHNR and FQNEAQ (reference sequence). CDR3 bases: TGTGCCAGCAGCTTACAGCTAGAGGAAAAACTGTTTTTT. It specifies CASSLQLEEKLFF.

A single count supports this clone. The CDR3 DNA is TGTGCCATCAGTGACGTGGGGAAGGGGTCAGAGACCCAGTACTTC. Translation: CAISDVGKGSETQYF. The chain carries TRBV10-3 and TRBJ2-5; tentative D call: TRBD1 (5 bases). V was pared by 3 bases and J by 4 bases, with 15 bases between. This CDR3 has 15 residues. CDR1 is ENHRY, CDR2 SYGVKD, per germline.

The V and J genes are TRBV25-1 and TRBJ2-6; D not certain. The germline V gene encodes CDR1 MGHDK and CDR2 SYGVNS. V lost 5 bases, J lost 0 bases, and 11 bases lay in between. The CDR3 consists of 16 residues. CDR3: CASSRQKSSGANVLTF. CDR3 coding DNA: TGTGCCAGCAGTCGTCAGAAGTCCTCTGGGGCCAACGTCCTGACTTTC.

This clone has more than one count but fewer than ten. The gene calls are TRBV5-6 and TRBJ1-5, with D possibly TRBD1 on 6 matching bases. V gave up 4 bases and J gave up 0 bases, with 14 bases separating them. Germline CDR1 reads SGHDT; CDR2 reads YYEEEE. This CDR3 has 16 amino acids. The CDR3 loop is CASSPGGGYSNQPQHF. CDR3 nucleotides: TGTGCCAGCAGCCCAGGTGGGGGCTATAGCAATCAGCCCCAGCATTTT.

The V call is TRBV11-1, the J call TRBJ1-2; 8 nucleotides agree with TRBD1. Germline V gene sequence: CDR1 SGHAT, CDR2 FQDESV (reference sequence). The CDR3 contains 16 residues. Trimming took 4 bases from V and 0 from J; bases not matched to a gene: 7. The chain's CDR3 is CASSSTGGLSNYGYTF. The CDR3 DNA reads TGTGCCAGCAGCTCTACAGGGGGACTGTCTAACTATGGCTACACCTTC.

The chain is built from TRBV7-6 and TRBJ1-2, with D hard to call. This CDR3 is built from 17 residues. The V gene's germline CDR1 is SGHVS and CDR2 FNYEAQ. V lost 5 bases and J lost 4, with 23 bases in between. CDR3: CASSPFPATPTSYGYTF. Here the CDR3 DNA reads TGTGCCAGCAGCCCCTTCCCCGCCACCCCTACCTCCTATGGCTACACCTTC.

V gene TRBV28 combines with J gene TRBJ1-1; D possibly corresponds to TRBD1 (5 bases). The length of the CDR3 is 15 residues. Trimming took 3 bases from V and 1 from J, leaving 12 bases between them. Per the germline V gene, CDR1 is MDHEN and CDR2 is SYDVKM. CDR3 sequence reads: CASSFRGGGNTEAFF. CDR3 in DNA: TGTGCCAGCAGTTTTAGGGGAGGAGGGAACACTGAAGCTTTCTTT.

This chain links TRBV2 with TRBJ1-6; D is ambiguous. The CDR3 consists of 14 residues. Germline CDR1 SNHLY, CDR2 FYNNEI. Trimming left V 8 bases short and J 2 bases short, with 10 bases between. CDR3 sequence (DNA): TGTGCCAGCCTAGGCGGAACCTATAATTCACCCCTCCACTTT. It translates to CASLGGTYNSPLHF.

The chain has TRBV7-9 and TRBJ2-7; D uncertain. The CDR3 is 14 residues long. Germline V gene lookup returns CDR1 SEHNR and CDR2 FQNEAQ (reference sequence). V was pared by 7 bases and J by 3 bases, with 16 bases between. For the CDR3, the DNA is TGTGCCAGCACCCGAGGCACGGAAGTCTACGAGCAGTACTTC. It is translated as CASTRGTEVYEQYF.

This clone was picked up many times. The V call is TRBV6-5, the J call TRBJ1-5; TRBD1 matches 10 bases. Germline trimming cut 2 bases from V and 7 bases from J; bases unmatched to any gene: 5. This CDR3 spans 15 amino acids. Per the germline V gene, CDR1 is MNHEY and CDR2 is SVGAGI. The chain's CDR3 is CASSYVAGQGQPQHF. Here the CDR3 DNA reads TGTGCCAGCAGTTACGTAGCGGGACAGGGGCAGCCCCAGCATTTT.

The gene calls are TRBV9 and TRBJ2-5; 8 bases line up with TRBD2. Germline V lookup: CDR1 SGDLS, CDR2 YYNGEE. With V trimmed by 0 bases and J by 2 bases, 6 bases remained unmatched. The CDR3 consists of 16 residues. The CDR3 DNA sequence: TGTGCCAGCAGCGTAGCTACGGGCGGGGGGCAAGAGACCCAGTACTTC. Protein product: CASSVATGGGQETQYF.

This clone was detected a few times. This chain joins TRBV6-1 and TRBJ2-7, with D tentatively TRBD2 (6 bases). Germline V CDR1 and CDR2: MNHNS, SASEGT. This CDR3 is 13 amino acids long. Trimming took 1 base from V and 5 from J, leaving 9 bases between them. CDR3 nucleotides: TGTGCCAGCAGTGAAGTGCGGGGAAACGAGCAGTACTTC. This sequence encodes CASSEVRGNEQYF.

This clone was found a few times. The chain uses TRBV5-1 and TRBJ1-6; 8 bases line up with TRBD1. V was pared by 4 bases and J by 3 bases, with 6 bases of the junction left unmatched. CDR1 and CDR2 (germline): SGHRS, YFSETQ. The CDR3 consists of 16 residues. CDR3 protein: CASSAGTGLYNSPLHF. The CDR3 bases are TGCGCCAGCAGCGCAGGGACAGGCCTCTATAATTCACCCCTCCACTTT.

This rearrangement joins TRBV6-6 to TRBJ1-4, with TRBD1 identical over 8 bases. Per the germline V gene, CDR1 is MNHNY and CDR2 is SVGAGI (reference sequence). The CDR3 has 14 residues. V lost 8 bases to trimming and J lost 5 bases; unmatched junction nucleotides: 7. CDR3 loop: CASLARQGNEKLFF. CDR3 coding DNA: TGTGCCAGCCTAGCACGACAGGGGAATGAAAAACTGTTTTTT.

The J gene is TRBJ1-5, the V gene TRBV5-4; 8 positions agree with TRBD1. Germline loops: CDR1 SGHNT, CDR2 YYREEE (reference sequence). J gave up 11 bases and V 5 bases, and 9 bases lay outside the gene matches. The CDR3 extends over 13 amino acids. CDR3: CASRKDRDGAQHF. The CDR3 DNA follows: TGTGCCAGCAGGAAGGACAGGGACGGGGCCCAGCATTTT.

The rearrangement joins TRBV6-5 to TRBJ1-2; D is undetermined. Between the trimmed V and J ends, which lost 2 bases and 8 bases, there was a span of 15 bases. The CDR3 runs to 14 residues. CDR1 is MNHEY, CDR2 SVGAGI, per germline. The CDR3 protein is CASSYSPRVEGYTF. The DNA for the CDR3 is TGTGCCAGCAGTTACAGCCCCCGGGTTGAGGGCTACACCTTC.

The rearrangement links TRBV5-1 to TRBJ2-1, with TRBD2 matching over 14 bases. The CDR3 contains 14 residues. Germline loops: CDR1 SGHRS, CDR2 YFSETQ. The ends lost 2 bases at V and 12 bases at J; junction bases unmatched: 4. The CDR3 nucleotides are TGCGCCAGCAGCTTCGGGACTAGCGGGGGAGGGCAGTTCTTC. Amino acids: CASSFGTSGGGQFF.

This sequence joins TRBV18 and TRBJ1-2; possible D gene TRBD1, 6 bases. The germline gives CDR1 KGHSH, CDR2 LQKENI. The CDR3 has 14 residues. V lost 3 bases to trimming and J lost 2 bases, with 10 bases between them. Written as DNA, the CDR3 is TGTGCCAGCTCACCTATTGGACAGAACTATGGCTACACCTTC. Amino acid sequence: CASSPIGQNYGYTF.

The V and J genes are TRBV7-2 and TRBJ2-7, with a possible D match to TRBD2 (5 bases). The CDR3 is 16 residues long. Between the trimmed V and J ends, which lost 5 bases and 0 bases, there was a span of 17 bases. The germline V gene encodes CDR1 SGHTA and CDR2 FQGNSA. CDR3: CASSTTQSSLSYEQYF. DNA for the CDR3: TGTGCCAGCAGCACCACTCAGTCTAGCCTCTCCTACGAGCAGTACTTC.

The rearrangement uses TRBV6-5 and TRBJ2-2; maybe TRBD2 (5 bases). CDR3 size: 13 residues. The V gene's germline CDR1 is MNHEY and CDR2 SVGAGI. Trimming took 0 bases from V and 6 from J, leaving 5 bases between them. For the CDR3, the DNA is TGTGCCAGCAGTTACTCGGAGGCCGGGGAGCTGTTTTTT. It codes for CASSYSEAGELFF.

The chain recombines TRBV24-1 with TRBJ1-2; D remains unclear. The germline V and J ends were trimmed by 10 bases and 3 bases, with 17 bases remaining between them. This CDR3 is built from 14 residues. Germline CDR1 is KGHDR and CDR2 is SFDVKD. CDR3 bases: TGTGCCACTCACGACCCAGGAAATGACTATGGCTACACCTTC. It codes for CATHDPGNDYGYTF.

The CDR3 DNA follows: TGTGCCAGCAGCGTAGAAAACTCCGGAAACACCATATATTTT. This sequence encodes CASSVENSGNTIYF. V and J are TRBV9 and TRBJ1-3, with D unclear. This CDR3 is 14 amino acids long. Trimming shortened V by 0 bases and J by 4 bases, and 8 bases separated the two germline ends. From germline, CDR1 is SGDLS and CDR2 YYNGEE. Variable domain in full (rest from reference TRBV9 and TRBJ1-3): DSGVTQTPKHLITATGQRVTLRCSPRSGDLSVYWYQQSLDQGLQFLIQYYNGEERAKGNILERFSAQQFPDLHSELNLSSLELGDSALYFCASSVENSGNTIYFGEGSWLTVV.

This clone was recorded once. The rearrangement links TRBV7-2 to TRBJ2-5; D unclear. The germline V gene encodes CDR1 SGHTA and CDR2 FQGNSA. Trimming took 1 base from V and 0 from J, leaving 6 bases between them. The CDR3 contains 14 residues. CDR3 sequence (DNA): TGTGCCAGCAGCTTAGGTTGGCACCAAGAGACCCAGTACTTC. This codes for CASSLGWHQETQYF.

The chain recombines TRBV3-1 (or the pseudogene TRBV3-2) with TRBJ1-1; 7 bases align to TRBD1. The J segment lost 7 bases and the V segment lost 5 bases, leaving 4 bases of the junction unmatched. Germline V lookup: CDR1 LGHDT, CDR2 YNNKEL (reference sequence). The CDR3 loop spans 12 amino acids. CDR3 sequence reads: CASSNYRGEAFF. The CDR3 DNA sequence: TGTGCCAGCAGCAACTACAGGGGTGAAGCTTTCTTT.